This T cell receptor (beta chain) was identified in a study of blood T cells in healthy people across ages. Study-wide results and limits: Naive T cell percentage showed a strong correlation with TCR beta diversity.

Donation came from healthy Caucasian individuals in Russia who were aged 6 to 90. Next came a second PCR, run for about 6 to 11 cycles, which used a sample-barcoded 5' primer along with a J-beta primer mix. The template-switch adaptor, which had 12 random nucleotides, put a tag on each cDNA molecule. TCRdb used MiXCR to reprocess the 5' RACE reads, holding one entry per CDR3 protein. The sample records 850,000 to 1,000,000 distinct CDR3 sequences, 48% being singletons. This clonotype has only a few counts. Its specificity is unknown. V lost 4 bases, J lost 2 bases, and 9 bases lay in between. This CDR3 has 13 amino acids. CDR1 is LGHNA, CDR2 YSLEER, per germline.

The V gene is TRBV4-3, the J gene TRBJ2-7, with D unclear. Sample: blood. The clonotype was recovered from a man aged 25 to 45 in good health. CDR3 amino acids: CASSPLLTYEQYF. The CDR3 nucleotides read TGCGCCAGCAGCCCCTTACTGACCTACGAGCAGTACTTC.